These T cell receptor beta chains were read from a single sample in a study of blood T cell repertoires in COVID-19. Assay used: immunoSEQ multiplex PCR; TCRdb lists only in-frame clones, some missing. The table lists about 120,000 clones, 78% of them singletons. Sequenced material: peripheral blood. Receptors were obtained from a man between 65 and 79 years old with acute or convalescent COVID-19. The CDR3 runs from the conserved cysteine through the conserved F or W. Fields, in order: D gene, clone size, J gene, V gene, CDR3 DNA, CDR3 protein. The D gene is left open where the match is weak. Clone size is given for some rows only: seen once, a few or many times, or a class if the clone is expanded.

d_call: TRBD2; clone_size: NA; j_call: TRBJ2-5; v_call: TRBV5-1; cdr3_nt: TGCGCCAGCACCATATTAGCGGGGGGGTCCCAAGAGACCCAGTACTTC; cdr3_aa: CASTILAGGSQETQYF
d_call: NA; clone_size: few; j_call: TRBJ1-1; v_call: TRBV29-1; cdr3_nt: TGCAGCGTATCTAACACTGAAGCTTTCTTT; cdr3_aa: CSVSNTEAFF
d_call: NA; clone_size: NA; j_call: TRBJ1-6; v_call: TRBV20-1; cdr3_nt: TGCAGTGCTAGTAGGGGCAGAGCCTCCTATAATTCACCCCTCCACTTT; cdr3_aa: CSASRGRASYNSPLHF
d_call: NA; clone_size: NA; j_call: TRBJ1-5; v_call: TRBV19; cdr3_nt: TGTGCCAGTAGTATGGTAGCAGGGTTAGTCAATCAGCCCCAGCATTTT; cdr3_aa: CASSMVAGLVNQPQHF
d_call: NA; clone_size: NA; j_call: TRBJ1-6; v_call: TRBV6-1; cdr3_nt: TGTGCCAGCAGTTATTTGCAGGGTGGTTCACCCCTCCACTTT; cdr3_aa: CASSYLQGGSPLHF
d_call: NA; clone_size: few; j_call: TRBJ1-5; v_call: TRBV5-6; cdr3_nt: TGTGCCAGCAGCATGGGGGGGGACCATCAGCCCCAGCATTTT; cdr3_aa: CASSMGGDHQPQHF
d_call: NA; clone_size: NA; j_call: TRBJ1-6; v_call: TRBV5-6; cdr3_nt: TGTGCCAGCAGCTTGGGAGAGCCTAATTCACCCCTCCACTTT; cdr3_aa: CASSLGEPNSPLHF
d_call: NA; clone_size: NA; j_call: TRBJ1-1; v_call: TRBV7-9; cdr3_nt: TGTGCCAGCATCACAGGACGGTGGAACACTGAAGCTTTCTTT; cdr3_aa: CASITGRWNTEAFF
d_call: TRBD1; clone_size: NA; j_call: TRBJ1-2; v_call: TRBV27; cdr3_nt: TGTGCCAGCAGTTTCTTCCGGGACAGGGCTATAGGCTACACCTTC; cdr3_aa: CASSFFRDRAIGYTF
d_call: NA; clone_size: NA; j_call: TRBJ1-6; v_call: TRBV2; cdr3_nt: TGTGCCAGCAGAGCCGACTTGGCGGGTAATTCACCCCTCCACTTT; cdr3_aa: CASRADLAGNSPLHF
d_call: TRBD2; clone_size: few; j_call: TRBJ2-1; v_call: TRBV10-3; cdr3_nt: TGTGCCATCAGTGAGTCGGCTAGCGGGGCTCCGAGCTCCTACAATGAGCAGTTCTTC; cdr3_aa: CAISESASGAPSSYNEQFF
d_call: TRBD2; clone_size: NA; j_call: TRBJ2-1; v_call: TRBV4-1; cdr3_nt: TGCGCCAGCAGCCAATCCCTAGCGGGGGCCGACAATGAGCAGTTCTTC; cdr3_aa: CASSQSLAGADNEQFF
d_call: TRBD2; clone_size: NA; j_call: TRBJ2-1; v_call: TRBV6-2/TRBV6-3; cdr3_nt: TGTGCCAGCAGCCCGGGACTAGCGCACAATGAGCAGTTCTTC; cdr3_aa: CASSPGLAHNEQFF
d_call: NA; clone_size: NA; j_call: TRBJ2-2; v_call: TRBV3-1/TRBV3-2; cdr3_nt: TGTGCCAGCAGCCAAGACCGGACAGACCAAACGTACACCGGGGAGCTGTTTTTT; cdr3_aa: CASSQDRTDQTYTGELFF
d_call: TRBD1; clone_size: NA; j_call: TRBJ1-5; v_call: TRBV19; cdr3_nt: TGTGCCACAGACAGGGTTGGTCAGCCCCAGCATTTT; cdr3_aa: CATDRVGQPQHF
d_call: TRBD1; clone_size: NA; j_call: TRBJ1-5; v_call: TRBV5-1; cdr3_nt: TGCGCCAGCAGCTTGGGACAGGGTAGCAATCAGCCCCAGCATTTT; cdr3_aa: CASSLGQGSNQPQHF
d_call: NA; clone_size: NA; j_call: TRBJ1-6; v_call: TRBV7-2; cdr3_nt: TGTGCCAGCAGCTTAGGACGGGGAAATTCACCCCTCCACTTT; cdr3_aa: CASSLGRGNSPLHF
d_call: TRBD1; clone_size: NA; j_call: TRBJ1-5; v_call: TRBV4-1; cdr3_nt: TGCGCCAGCAGCCAGGACGGACAGGGGGCTTTCCAGCCCCAGCATTTT; cdr3_aa: CASSQDGQGAFQPQHF
d_call: TRBD1; clone_size: NA; j_call: TRBJ2-6; v_call: TRBV5-4; cdr3_nt: TGTGCCAGCAGCCAAGACAGGGATCCTGGGGCCAACGTCCTGACTTTC; cdr3_aa: CASSQDRDPGANVLTF
d_call: TRBD1; clone_size: few; j_call: TRBJ1-2; v_call: TRBV4-1; cdr3_nt: TGCGCCAGCAGCCACCTTACAGGGGGCGGAGGCTACACCTTC; cdr3_aa: CASSHLTGGGGYTF
d_call: TRBD1; clone_size: NA; j_call: TRBJ2-5; v_call: TRBV2; cdr3_nt: TGTGCCAGCAGTGGGGACAGTCGGGAGACCCAGTACTTC; cdr3_aa: CASSGDSRETQYF
d_call: NA; clone_size: NA; j_call: TRBJ2-2; v_call: TRBV9; cdr3_nt: TGTGCCAGCAGCGTAGAGGACTTAAACACCGGGGAGCTGTTTTTT; cdr3_aa: CASSVEDLNTGELFF
d_call: TRBD1; clone_size: NA; j_call: TRBJ2-5; v_call: TRBV4-3; cdr3_nt: TGCGCCAGCAGCCGGACAGGGAAAGAGACCCAGTACTTC; cdr3_aa: CASSRTGKETQYF
d_call: NA; clone_size: NA; j_call: TRBJ2-5; v_call: TRBV5-4; cdr3_nt: TGTGCCAGCAGCCCATGGGAGAAAGAGACCCAGTACTTC; cdr3_aa: CASSPWEKETQYF
d_call: TRBD1; clone_size: NA; j_call: TRBJ1-6; v_call: TRBV19; cdr3_nt: TGTGCCAGTAGCGAAAGAGGCGGGACAGGGAGTTCACCCCTCCACTTT; cdr3_aa: CASSERGGTGSSPLHF
d_call: NA; clone_size: NA; j_call: TRBJ2-7; v_call: TRBV12-5; cdr3_nt: TGTGCTAGTACGGGGACACCAACCTACGAGCAGTACTTC; cdr3_aa: CASTGTPTYEQYF
d_call: NA; clone_size: NA; j_call: TRBJ1-4; v_call: TRBV5-1; cdr3_nt: TGCGCCAGCAGCTTGGCTTCCCCTTTCCACTTAGCGGAGGCTAATGAAAAACTGTTTTTT; cdr3_aa: CASSLASPFHLAEANEKLFF
d_call: NA; clone_size: NA; j_call: TRBJ2-5; v_call: TRBV3-1/TRBV3-2; cdr3_nt: TGTGCCAGCAGTAGACAGCAAGAGACCCAGTACTTC; cdr3_aa: CASSRQQETQYF
d_call: TRBD1; clone_size: NA; j_call: TRBJ1-2; v_call: TRBV5-5; cdr3_nt: TGTGCCAGCAGCAGACAGGGGCTGGGTTATGGCTACACCTTC; cdr3_aa: CASSRQGLGYGYTF
d_call: TRBD1; clone_size: NA; j_call: TRBJ1-1; v_call: TRBV7-8; cdr3_nt: TGTGCCAGCAGCTGGACAGGGAGGAACACTGAAGCTTTCTTT; cdr3_aa: CASSWTGRNTEAFF
d_call: NA; clone_size: few; j_call: TRBJ1-1; v_call: TRBV4-3; cdr3_nt: TGCGCCAGCAGCCAAGCCGGGAGAGCCTCCTCTAAAGCTTTCTTT; cdr3_aa: CASSQAGRASSKAFF
d_call: NA; clone_size: once; j_call: TRBJ1-1; v_call: TRBV5-6; cdr3_nt: TGTGCCAGCAGCAGTACGGGGAAGAACACTGAAGCTTTCTTT; cdr3_aa: CASSSTGKNTEAFF
d_call: NA; clone_size: NA; j_call: TRBJ1-1; v_call: TRBV2; cdr3_nt: TGTGCCAGCACACGGGAAGGGAACACTGAAGCTTTCTTT; cdr3_aa: CASTREGNTEAFF
d_call: TRBD1; clone_size: NA; j_call: TRBJ2-7; v_call: TRBV14; cdr3_nt: TGTGCCAGCAGCCAAGGCCCAACAGGGGAGTACTTC; cdr3_aa: CASSQGPTGEYF
d_call: TRBD1; clone_size: NA; j_call: TRBJ1-1; v_call: TRBV9; cdr3_nt: TGTGCCAGCAGCCCGACAGGGTTTACTGAAGCTTTCTTT; cdr3_aa: CASSPTGFTEAFF
d_call: TRBD2; clone_size: NA; j_call: TRBJ2-6; v_call: TRBV29-1; cdr3_nt: TGCGCGGGAGGGCTTGGTCCGGCATCTGGGGCCAACGTCCTGACTTTC; cdr3_aa: CAGGLGPASGANVLTF
d_call: TRBD1; clone_size: NA; j_call: TRBJ1-2; v_call: TRBV7-3; cdr3_nt: TGTGCCAGCAGCGACAGGGGCGGTTTAGTTTACACCTTC; cdr3_aa: CASSDRGGLVYTF
d_call: TRBD1; clone_size: NA; j_call: TRBJ1-1; v_call: TRBV25-1; cdr3_nt: TGTGCCAGCAGTGAATCCCGGACAGGGTGGGCTTTCTTT; cdr3_aa: CASSESRTGWAFF
d_call: NA; clone_size: once; j_call: TRBJ2-5; v_call: TRBV5-1; cdr3_nt: TGCGCCAGCAGCGAGGGACCCCAGGGGGAGACCCAGTACTTC; cdr3_aa: CASSEGPQGETQYF
d_call: TRBD2; clone_size: NA; j_call: TRBJ2-1; v_call: TRBV5-1; cdr3_nt: TGCGCCAGCAGCCCGGCCCGGACTAGCCCGGCTGAGCAGTTCTTC; cdr3_aa: CASSPARTSPAEQFF
d_call: TRBD2; clone_size: NA; j_call: TRBJ2-5; v_call: TRBV4-1; cdr3_nt: TGCGCCAGCAGCCGCGGGGGGGCGCAAATAGAGACCCAGTACTTC; cdr3_aa: CASSRGGAQIETQYF
d_call: TRBD1; clone_size: NA; j_call: TRBJ2-5; v_call: TRBV7-2; cdr3_nt: TGTGCCAGCAGCCGTCTCAGTCTCCGGACAGGGATTCTCGGGACCCAGTACTTC; cdr3_aa: CASSRLSLRTGILGTQYF
d_call: NA; clone_size: NA; j_call: TRBJ1-2; v_call: TRBV18; cdr3_nt: TGTGCCAGCTCACCCGACAGGACCTATGGCTACACCTTC; cdr3_aa: CASSPDRTYGYTF
d_call: TRBD2; clone_size: NA; j_call: TRBJ2-1; v_call: TRBV7-2; cdr3_nt: TGTGCCAGCAGCTTAAGGTCTAGCGGGGGACTAGGGGAGCAGTTCTTC; cdr3_aa: CASSLRSSGGLGEQFF
d_call: NA; clone_size: NA; j_call: TRBJ1-2; v_call: TRBV19; cdr3_nt: TGTGCCAGTAGTATATCAGGGGCCGGTAACTATGGCTACACCTTC; cdr3_aa: CASSISGAGNYGYTF
d_call: TRBD1; clone_size: NA; j_call: TRBJ2-3; v_call: TRBV18; cdr3_nt: TGTGCCAGCTCACCACCGGGACAGGTTCTCACAGATACGCAGTATTTT; cdr3_aa: CASSPPGQVLTDTQYF
d_call: NA; clone_size: NA; j_call: TRBJ1-1; v_call: TRBV5-1; cdr3_nt: TGCGCCAGCAGCCCCGGACAGAACACTGAAGCTTTCTTT; cdr3_aa: CASSPGQNTEAFF
d_call: NA; clone_size: once; j_call: TRBJ1-2; v_call: TRBV3-1/TRBV3-2; cdr3_nt: TGTGCCAGCAGCCGGGGCGGGAATTACTATGGCTACACCTTC; cdr3_aa: CASSRGGNYYGYTF
d_call: NA; clone_size: NA; j_call: TRBJ2-5; v_call: TRBV4-3; cdr3_nt: TGCGCCAGCAGCCAAGCCAGGGGAGTACGCTGGACCCAGTACTTC; cdr3_aa: CASSQARGVRWTQYF
d_call: TRBD1; clone_size: NA; j_call: TRBJ1-1; v_call: TRBV5-4; cdr3_nt: TGTGCCAGCAGCCTGGGACAGGGGAGGACTGAAGCTTTCTTT; cdr3_aa: CASSLGQGRTEAFF
d_call: TRBD1; clone_size: NA; j_call: TRBJ1-2; v_call: TRBV9; cdr3_nt: TGTGCCAGCTGTAAAGGGGGACAGGGGGAGAGCTACACCTTC; cdr3_aa: CASCKGGQGESYTF
d_call: NA; clone_size: NA; j_call: TRBJ2-2; v_call: TRBV6-6; cdr3_nt: TGTGCCAGCAGGCAGGGCGCCGGGGAGCTGTTTTTT; cdr3_aa: CASRQGAGELFF
d_call: TRBD2; clone_size: few; j_call: TRBJ2-5; v_call: TRBV7-6; cdr3_nt: TGTGCCAGCAGGTTGACCCGACTAGCGGGGATACAAGAGACCCAGTACTTC; cdr3_aa: CASRLTRLAGIQETQYF
d_call: NA; clone_size: few; j_call: TRBJ1-6; v_call: TRBV5-1; cdr3_nt: TGCGCCAGCACCTCCCGGACACAAAATTCACCCCTCCACTTT; cdr3_aa: CASTSRTQNSPLHF
d_call: TRBD1; clone_size: once; j_call: TRBJ1-6; v_call: TRBV7-6; cdr3_nt: TGTGCCAGCAGCTCGGCTGCAGGGGGTAATTCACCCCTCCACTTT; cdr3_aa: CASSSAAGGNSPLHF
d_call: TRBD1; clone_size: NA; j_call: TRBJ1-1; v_call: TRBV12-3/TRBV12-4; cdr3_nt: TGTGCCAGCAGGGGACAGGGGGAGTCGAGGGCTTTCTTT; cdr3_aa: CASRGQGESRAFF
d_call: TRBD1; clone_size: NA; j_call: TRBJ1-4; v_call: TRBV5-3; cdr3_nt: TGTGCCAGAAGCTCCCCGACAGGGCAGAATGAAAAACTGTTTTTT; cdr3_aa: CARSSPTGQNEKLFF
d_call: TRBD1; clone_size: NA; j_call: TRBJ1-5; v_call: TRBV7-9; cdr3_nt: TGTGCCAGCAGCTTAGTATCCGTGCAGGGGGTTCAGCCCCAGCATTTT; cdr3_aa: CASSLVSVQGVQPQHF
d_call: TRBD1; clone_size: NA; j_call: TRBJ2-7; v_call: TRBV7-2; cdr3_nt: TGTGCCAGCAGCCTTTCGGGACAGGGGCCCTACGAGCAGTACTTC; cdr3_aa: CASSLSGQGPYEQYF